This paragraph covers one TCR beta chain sequence. The record originates from a study of blood T cell repertoires in COVID-19. Here immunoSEQ multiplex PCR was the method, and the copy in TCRdb shows in-frame clones only, minus some. This table holds some 120,000 clones, about 81% found once. Germline CDR1 and CDR2: SEHNR and FQNEAQ (reference sequence). V shed 3 bases, J shed 5 bases, and the junction held 2 bases outside the gene matches. CDR3 length equals 14 residues. The clonotype was recovered from a man under 40 with COVID-19, enrolled during active disease. J is TRBJ2-7 and V is TRBV7-9; 12 bases align to TRBD1. The source material was peripheral blood. The CDR3 coding sequence is TGTGCCAGCAGCTTGGGACAGGGGGCTGACGAGCAGTACTTC. This gives the protein CASSLGQGADEQYF.